This T cell receptor (beta chain) was observed in a study of shared clonotypes between healthy human individuals. Germline V gene sequence: CDR1 SGHDT, CDR2 YYEEEE. This CDR3 is 12 amino acids long. V was shortened by 0 bases and J by 8 bases, with 8 bases between the two germline ends. Profiled with immunoSEQ multiplex PCR; TCRdb holds only in-frame clones, not every one. The sample lists hundreds of thousands of clones, around 78% occurring once. Study-level results: Larger estimated richness was generally recorded for naive subsets relative to memory subsets.

With respect to this clone: Antigen: not known.

This clonotype was obtained from a woman in her 30s in good health. What was sequenced was memory CD4+ T cells sorted from blood. Subset indicated: CD45RA-negative fraction. This chain uses TRBV5-6 with TRBJ1-2; D gene uncertain. The CDR3 DNA sequence: TGTGCCAGCAGCTTGGGCCCCAGCGGCTACACCTTC. It codes for CASSLGPSGYTF.